The TCR beta chain described here comes from a study of shared clonotypes between healthy human individuals. About the research overall: Per donor, CD8 memory used one plate, CD8 naive used two, CD4 memory used three and CD4 naive used three.

All of the donors resided in Nashville, Tennessee, and each was a Caucasian adult. Into CD45RA+ naive and CD45RA-negative memory subsets, the CD4+ cells were split. CDR3 length: 17 amino acids. Profiling relied on immunoSEQ multiplex PCR, and the TCRdb table lists in-frame clones only, not all of them. The sample lists around 600,000 clones; around 97% were seen once. The TCR comes from a woman aged 30 to 39 in good health. This rearrangement joins TRBV21-1 to TRBJ1-2; the table's D call, TRBD1, has no DNA check behind it. TRBV21-1 is deemed a pseudogene. Sequences were obtained from naive CD4+ T cells sorted from blood. Sample subset: CD45RA+ positively selected. DNA for the CDR3: TGTGCCAGCAGCAAAAAGGGAACACGGGACAGTTCCTATGGCTACACCTTC. It is translated as CASSKKGTRDSSYGYTF.